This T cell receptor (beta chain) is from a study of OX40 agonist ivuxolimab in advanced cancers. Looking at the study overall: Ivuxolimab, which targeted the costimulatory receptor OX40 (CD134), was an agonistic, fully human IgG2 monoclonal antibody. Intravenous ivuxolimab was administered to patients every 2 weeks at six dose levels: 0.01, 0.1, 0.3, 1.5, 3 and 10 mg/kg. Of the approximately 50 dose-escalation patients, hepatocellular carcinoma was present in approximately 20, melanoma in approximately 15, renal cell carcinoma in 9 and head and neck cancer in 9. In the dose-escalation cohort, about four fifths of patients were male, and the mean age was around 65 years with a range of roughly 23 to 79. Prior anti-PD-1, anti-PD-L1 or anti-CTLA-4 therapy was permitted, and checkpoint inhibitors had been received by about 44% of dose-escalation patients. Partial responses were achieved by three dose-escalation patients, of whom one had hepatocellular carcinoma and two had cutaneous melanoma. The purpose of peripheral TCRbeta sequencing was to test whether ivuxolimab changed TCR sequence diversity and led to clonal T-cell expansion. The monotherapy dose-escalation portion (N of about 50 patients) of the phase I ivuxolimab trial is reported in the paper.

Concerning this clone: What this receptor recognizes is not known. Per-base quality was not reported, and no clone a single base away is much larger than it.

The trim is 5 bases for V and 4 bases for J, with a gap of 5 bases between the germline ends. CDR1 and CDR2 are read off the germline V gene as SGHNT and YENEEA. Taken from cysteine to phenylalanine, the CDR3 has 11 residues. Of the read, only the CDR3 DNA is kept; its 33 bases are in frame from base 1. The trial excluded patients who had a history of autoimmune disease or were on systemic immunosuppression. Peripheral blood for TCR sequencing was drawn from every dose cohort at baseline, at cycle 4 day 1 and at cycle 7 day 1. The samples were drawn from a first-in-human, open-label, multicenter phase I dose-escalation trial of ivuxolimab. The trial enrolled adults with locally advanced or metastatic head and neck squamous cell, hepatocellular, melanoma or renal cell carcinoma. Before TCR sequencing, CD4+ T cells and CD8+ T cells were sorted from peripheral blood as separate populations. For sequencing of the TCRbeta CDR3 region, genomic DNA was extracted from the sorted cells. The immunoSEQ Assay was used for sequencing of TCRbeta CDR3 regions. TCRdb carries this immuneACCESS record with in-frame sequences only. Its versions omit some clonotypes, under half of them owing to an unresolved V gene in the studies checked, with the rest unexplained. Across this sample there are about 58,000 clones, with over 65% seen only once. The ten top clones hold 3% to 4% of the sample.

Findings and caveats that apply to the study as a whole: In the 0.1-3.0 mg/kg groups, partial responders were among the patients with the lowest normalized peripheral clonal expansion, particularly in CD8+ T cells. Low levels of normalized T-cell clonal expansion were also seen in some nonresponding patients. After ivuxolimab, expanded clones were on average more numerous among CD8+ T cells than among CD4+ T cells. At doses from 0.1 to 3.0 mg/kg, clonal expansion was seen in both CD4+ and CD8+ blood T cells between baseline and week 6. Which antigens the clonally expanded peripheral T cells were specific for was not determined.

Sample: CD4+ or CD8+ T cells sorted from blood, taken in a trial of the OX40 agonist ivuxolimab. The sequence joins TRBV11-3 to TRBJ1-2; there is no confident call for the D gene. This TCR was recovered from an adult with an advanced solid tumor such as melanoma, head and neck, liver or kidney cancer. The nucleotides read TGTGCCAGCAGCCACGGCTATGGCTACACCTTC. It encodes CASSHGYGYTF.